Following are 22 T cell receptor beta chains from one sample sequenced in a study of control samples from healthy donors and cancer patients. Measured with immunoSEQ multiplex PCR; TCRdb has only the in-frame clones, and not every one. The repertoire holds roughly 130,000 clones, less than 95% seen once, with 3.6% in the top ten. What was sequenced was blood. These TCRs come from a man aged 30 to 45 in good health.

The chain combines TRBV6-1 with TRBJ1-5; possible D gene TRBD1, 5 bases. CDR1 is MNHNS, CDR2 SASEGT, per germline. Trimming pared 2 bases from V and 0 bases from J, leaving 8 bases between. CDR3 size: 15 residues. DNA for the CDR3: TGTGCCAGCAGTGAAACAGGTCATAGCAATCAGCCCCAGCATTTT. As protein: CASSETGHSNQPQHF.

The rearrangement joins TRBV7-8 to TRBJ1-5; weak D call: TRBD1 (6 bases). The ends were cut back, 5 bases at V and 0 bases at J, with 14 bases in the middle. The CDR3 contains 16 residues. The germline gives CDR1 SGHVS, CDR2 FQNEAQ. The CDR3 bases are TGTGCCAGCAGCCCCCCCGGGGGCCATAGCAATCAGCCCCAGCATTTT. Amino acid sequence: CASSPPGGHSNQPQHF.

The chain has TRBV5-1 and TRBJ2-1, with TRBD2 as a possible D gene (7 bases). The germline CDR1 and CDR2 sequences are SGHRS and YFSETQ. The CDR3 extends over 14 amino acids. Deletions cut 3 bases from V and 15 bases from J, with 22 bases between. The CDR3 nucleotides are TGCGCCAGCAGCTACCCAGGCGGGGGCCGAACGCGGTTCTTC. It specifies CASSYPGGGRTRFF.

The V call is TRBV4-3, the J call TRBJ2-2; D ambiguous. This CDR3 contains 13 residues. The V gene lost 4 bases and the J gene lost 4 bases, with 7 bases spanning the gap. Germline-derived CDR1 and CDR2 are LGHNA and YSLEER. CDR3 bases: TGCGCCAGCAGCCCGACCCGCACCGGGGAGCTGTTTTTT. The encoded protein is CASSPTRTGELFF.

The rearrangement links TRBV3-1 (or the pseudogene TRBV3-2) to TRBJ2-7; D tentatively fits TRBD1 or TRBD2 (5 bases each). The germline V gene encodes CDR1 LGHDT and CDR2 YNNKEL (reference sequence). Between the trimmed V and J ends, which lost 4 bases and 2 bases, there was a span of 18 bases. The CDR3 is made up of 16 amino acids. CDR3 in DNA: TGTGCCAGCAGCCCCTACCGGGGCCGAGAGACCTACGAGCAGTACTTC. The encoded protein is CASSPYRGRETYEQYF.

The chain joins TRBV14 to TRBJ2-5, with D tentatively TRBD1 (7 bases). Looked up from germline, CDR1 is SGHDN and CDR2 is FVKESK. CDR3 size: 15 residues. The V and J ends lost 0 bases and 1 base respectively, with 9 bases between them. CDR3 in amino acids: CASSQEEGAQETQYF. The CDR3 DNA sequence: TGTGCCAGCAGCCAAGAGGAGGGGGCCCAAGAGACCCAGTACTTC.

CDR3: CASSYGLAGGRFTDTQYF. The CDR3 DNA reads as TGTGCCAGCAGCTATGGACTAGCGGGGGGCCGTTTCACAGATACGCAGTATTTT. The chain is built from TRBV6-2 or TRBV6-3 and TRBJ2-3; 14 bases fit TRBD2. The CDR3 contains 18 residues. CDR1 and CDR2 from the germline V gene are MNHEY and SVGEGT. V dropped 6 bases and J dropped 2; count of bases not matched to a gene: 10.

The V and J genes are TRBV7-9 and TRBJ2-7, with 15 positions matching TRBD2. Germline assignment: CDR1 SEHNR and CDR2 FQNEAQ (reference sequence). The CDR3 is 16 residues long. The trim removed 2 bases at V and 2 bases at J, leaving 1 base unmatched. The DNA for the CDR3 is TGTGCCAGCAGCTTACGGACTAGCGGGGGGGCCTACGAGCAGTACTTC. Its protein product is CASSLRTSGGAYEQYF.

This chain joins TRBV4-2 and TRBJ2-7; TRBD1 matches at 7 bases. The germline gives CDR1 LGHNA, CDR2 YNFKEQ. The CDR3 has 16 residues. J was trimmed by 1 base and V by 4 bases; bases with no gene match: 10. CDR3 DNA sequence: TGTGCCAGCAGCCCCTCCGGGACAGCGAAATCCTACGAGCAGTACTTC. Residues: CASSPSGTAKSYEQYF.

The chain carries TRBV27 and TRBJ1-1; 7 bases align to TRBD1. This CDR3 is 13 amino acids long. Germline CDR1 and CDR2: MNHEY and SMNVEV (reference sequence). J lost 1 base, V lost 6 bases, and 2 bases had no gene match. The CDR3 reads CASRNRGNTEAFF. CDR3 DNA sequence: TGTGCCAGCAGGAACAGGGGGAACACTGAAGCTTTCTTT.

The gene calls are TRBV6-5 and TRBJ1-2, with a tentative D call TRBD1 (6 bases). V was clipped by 3 bases and J by 2 bases, with 16 bases between them. The CDR3 contains 16 residues. Per the germline V gene, CDR1 is MNHEY and CDR2 is SVGAGI. CDR3: CASSYLANRANYGYTF. The CDR3, as DNA: TGTGCCAGCAGTTATTTGGCTAACAGGGCAAACTATGGCTACACCTTC.

The V call is TRBV6-6, the J call TRBJ1-1; 7 bases are shared with TRBD1. The V gene end was trimmed by 4 bases and the J gene end by 4 bases; junction bases not matched to a gene: 3. The CDR3 has 13 amino acids. The germline V gene has CDR1 MNHNY and CDR2 SVGAGI (reference sequence). CDR3 protein: CASSFQGGTEAFF. The DNA for the CDR3 is TGTGCCAGCAGTTTCCAGGGGGGCACTGAAGCTTTCTTT.

V is TRBV6-4 and J is TRBJ2-1, with a weak D call TRBD1 (5 bases). Germline values: CDR1 MRHNA, CDR2 SNTAGT. Trimming cost V 4 bases and J 4 bases, with 8 bases left between them. This CDR3 has 13 residues. This chain's CDR3 is CASSGDRYNEQFF. CDR3 in DNA: TGTGCCAGCAGTGGCGACAGATACAATGAGCAGTTCTTC.

The V gene is TRBV3-1 (or the pseudogene TRBV3-2), the J gene TRBJ1-1; D gene unclear. There are 13 residues in the CDR3. CDR1 is LGHDT, CDR2 YNNKEL, per germline (reference sequence). The V end lost 3 bases, the J end lost 1 base, and 6 bases lay between the germline ends. CDR3 sequence reads: CASSHLANTEAFF. CDR3 coding DNA: TGTGCCAGCAGCCACTTGGCGAACACTGAAGCTTTCTTT.

V is TRBV12-3 or TRBV12-4 and J is TRBJ1-5; D ambiguous. Trimming pared 10 bases from V and 0 bases from J, leaving 10 bases between. The CDR3 has 13 residues. CDR3 sequence (DNA): TGTGCCACCCGGAGAGATAGCAATCAGCCCCAGCATTTT. Its translation is CATRRDSNQPQHF.

The gene calls are TRBV27 and TRBJ2-3; D may be TRBD2 (5 bases). CDR3 size: 15 residues. CDR1 is MNHEY, CDR2 SMNVEV, per germline (reference sequence). Trimming stripped 2 bases from V and 0 bases from J, with 9 bases between. CDR3 DNA sequence: TGTGCCAGCAGTTTAACGGGGAGTAGCACAGATACGCAGTATTTT. Its protein is CASSLTGSSTDTQYF.

As regards this clone: Relative to the germline gene, one junction end is altered; a read error may explain this. This chain links TRBV6-5 with TRBJ1-2; 9 bases line up with TRBD1. The CDR3 runs to 14 residues. Germline CDR1 and CDR2: MNHEY and SVGAGI. The CDR3 protein is CAGSTGQGFYGYTF. CDR3 coding DNA: TGTGCCGGCAGTACAGGACAGGGGTTCTATGGCTACACCTTC.

This chain connects TRBV4-3 to TRBJ1-1; D call uncertain. V dropped 4 bases and J dropped 4 bases, with 16 bases sitting between them. This CDR3 has 15 amino acids. CDR1 LGHNA and CDR2 YSLEER come from the germline V gene. CDR3 protein: CASSLNDGSGTEAFF. The CDR3 DNA reads as TGCGCCAGCAGCCTTAACGACGGGAGTGGCACTGAAGCTTTCTTT.

This chain connects TRBV5-8 to TRBJ2-5; 8 nucleotides align to TRBD1. Germline V gene sequence: CDR1 SGHTS, CDR2 YDEGEE. The CDR3 covers 15 residues. V was pared by 0 bases and J by 4 bases, with 5 bases of the junction left unmatched. The CDR3 spells CASSLEGGQGETQYF. CDR3 nucleotide sequence: TGTGCCAGCAGCTTGGAAGGCGGACAGGGAGAGACCCAGTACTTC.

This clone was detected only a few times. The rearrangement links TRBV7-9 to TRBJ1-3; TRBD1 matches at 9 bases. This CDR3 has 16 residues. Germline V CDR1 and CDR2: SEHNR, FQNEAQ (reference sequence). V lost 5 bases to trimming and J lost 2 bases; unmatched junction nucleotides: 7. The CDR3 spells CASSRSQGAAGNTIYF. The CDR3 bases are TGTGCCAGCAGCCGTTCACAGGGGGCAGCTGGAAACACCATATATTTT. The full variable domain, its missing parts supplied by reference TRBV7-9 and TRBJ1-3, is DTGVSQNPRHKITKRGQNVTFRCDPISEHNRLYWYRQTLGQGPEFLTYFQNEAQLEKSRLLSDRFSAERPKGSFSTLEIQRTEQGDSAMYLCASSRSQGAAGNTIYFGEGSWLTVV.

This chain joins TRBV19 and TRBJ1-5, with a possible D match to TRBD1 (5 bases). This CDR3 is 14 amino acids long. Germline V gives CDR1 LNHDA, CDR2 SQIVND (reference sequence). V dropped 2 bases and J dropped 2 bases, with 7 bases sitting between them. The CDR3 loop is CASSIRGGNQPQHF. The CDR3, as DNA: TGTGCCAGTAGTATAAGGGGTGGCAATCAGCCCCAGCATTTT.

This chain joins TRBV30 and TRBJ2-7, with 8 positions matching TRBD1. Germline trimming cut 5 bases from V and 1 base from J; bases unmatched to any gene: 4. CDR3 size: 13 residues. CDR1 is GTSNPN, CDR2 SVGIG, per germline (reference sequence). CDR3 sequence (DNA): TGTGCCTGGGAGACAGGGGTTTCCTACGAGCAGTACTTC. Translated, it gives CAWETGVSYEQYF.